This TCR beta chain was identified during a study of CD8 T cells in Susac syndrome. CDR1 is LNHNV and CDR2 is YYDKDF in the germline V gene (reference sequence). V shed 5 bases and J shed 2 bases, with 10 bases lying between them. The CDR3 length is 15 residues. After extraction with the RNeasy kit, roughly 0.45 to 1 ug of the RNA was reverse transcribed using random hexamers. The amplification used immunoSEQ multiplex PCR on TCR beta CDR3; it spanned 54 Vbeta and 13 Jbeta. TCRdb called the immunoSEQ multiplex PCR reads again in MiXCR, with one record for every CDR3 protein. The sample gives roughly 200,000 distinct CDR3 sequences, around 94% of which show up once; 0.09% to 0.1% is in the top ten.

The sequencing input was CD4+ T cells from PBMCs. This sequence originates from a human donor with Susac syndrome. The chain combines TRBV15 with TRBJ2-6; perhaps D is TRBD1 or TRBD2 (5 bases each). The CDR3 loop reads CATSWGRTGANVLTF. The CDR3 bases are TGTGCCACCAGCTGGGGACGGACTGGGGCCAACGTCCTGACTTTC.